This T cell receptor (beta chain) originates from a study of CD8 T cells in Susac syndrome (dated by TCRdb to between 2018 and 2021). Context from the whole study: Repertoire sequencing was used to test whether CD8+ T cell activation and differentiation in Susac syndrome was antigen driven. Clonality of the CD8+ T cell repertoire was compared between 11 to 12 healthy donors, roughly 14 Susac syndrome patients and some 15 multiple sclerosis patients.

Peripheral blood CD8+ and CD4+ T cells from healthy donors, Susac syndrome patients and multiple sclerosis patients were profiled by high-throughput TCR beta sequencing. Multiple sclerosis controls were treatment-naive patients with stable or active relapsing-remitting disease fulfilling revised McDonald criteria. Bulk CD8+ and CD4+ T cells were purified magnetically by negative isolation, whereas CD8+ TEMRA cells were enriched by FACS. Blood was collected in EDTA tubes and processed within 24 hours, with PBMCs isolated through density gradient centrifugation. PBMCs intended for TCR sequencing were cryopreserved in liquid nitrogen and were subsequently thawed in a 37 degrees C water bath. A purity of at least 90% was achieved for sorted or isolated CD4+, CD8+ and CD8+ TEMRA cells. RNA was extracted with the RNeasy kit and about 0.5 to 1 ug was reverse transcribed using random hexamers. TCR beta CDR3 regions were amplified with the immunoSEQ multiplex PCR assay covering 54 Vbeta and 13 Jbeta segments. Bias from PCR amplification was corrected by using a synthetic template baseline for primer optimization and for computational correction. In the paper's pipeline: Reads were assigned to V, D and J genes according to IMGT and analyzed in immunoSEQ Analyzer, with only productive sequences retained. Clonality was computed as one minus Shannon entropy normalized by log2 of the number of productive unique sequences. Public and private clones were assessed among the 100 most prevalent clones of each patient and control. Susac-specific clones were defined as absent from healthy and MS cohorts, 850 to 1,300 published viral clones and other ImmuneACCESS disease sequences. The public reads were reprocessed in TCRdb via fastp at Q25 and MiXCR, keeping in-frame beta chains. Entries are consolidated by CDR3 protein sequence, retaining the most common genes and DNA. These V and J calls rely on TCRdb rather than the paper's analysis. For this sample there are about 130,000 distinct CDR3 sequences; approximately 95% appear just once. Over 0.3% of the sample comes from the top ten.

The CDR3 runs 15 amino acids, cysteine and phenylalanine included. Left in the record is the CDR3 DNA by itself, 45 bases read in frame from the first base. V lost 4 bases and J lost 4 bases, and the count of bases not matched to a germline gene is 7. As encoded in the germline V gene (reference sequence), CDR1 is MNHEY while CDR2 is SMNVEV. Comments on this clonotype: The antigen it binds to is not known. No clone much larger than this one lies a single base away; base qualities are absent.

The research as a whole found: The study acknowledged that relatively few individuals were included in the TCR sequencing and HLA analysis.

Material: CD8+ T cells from PBMCs. The TCR was taken from a human donor with multiple sclerosis. The V and J genes are TRBV27 and TRBJ2-1; 7 central nucleotides agree with TRBD1. At the DNA level, the sequence is TGTGCCAGCAGTTCATACAGGGGTGTATACAATGAGCAGTTCTTC. It translates as CASSSYRGVYNEQFF.